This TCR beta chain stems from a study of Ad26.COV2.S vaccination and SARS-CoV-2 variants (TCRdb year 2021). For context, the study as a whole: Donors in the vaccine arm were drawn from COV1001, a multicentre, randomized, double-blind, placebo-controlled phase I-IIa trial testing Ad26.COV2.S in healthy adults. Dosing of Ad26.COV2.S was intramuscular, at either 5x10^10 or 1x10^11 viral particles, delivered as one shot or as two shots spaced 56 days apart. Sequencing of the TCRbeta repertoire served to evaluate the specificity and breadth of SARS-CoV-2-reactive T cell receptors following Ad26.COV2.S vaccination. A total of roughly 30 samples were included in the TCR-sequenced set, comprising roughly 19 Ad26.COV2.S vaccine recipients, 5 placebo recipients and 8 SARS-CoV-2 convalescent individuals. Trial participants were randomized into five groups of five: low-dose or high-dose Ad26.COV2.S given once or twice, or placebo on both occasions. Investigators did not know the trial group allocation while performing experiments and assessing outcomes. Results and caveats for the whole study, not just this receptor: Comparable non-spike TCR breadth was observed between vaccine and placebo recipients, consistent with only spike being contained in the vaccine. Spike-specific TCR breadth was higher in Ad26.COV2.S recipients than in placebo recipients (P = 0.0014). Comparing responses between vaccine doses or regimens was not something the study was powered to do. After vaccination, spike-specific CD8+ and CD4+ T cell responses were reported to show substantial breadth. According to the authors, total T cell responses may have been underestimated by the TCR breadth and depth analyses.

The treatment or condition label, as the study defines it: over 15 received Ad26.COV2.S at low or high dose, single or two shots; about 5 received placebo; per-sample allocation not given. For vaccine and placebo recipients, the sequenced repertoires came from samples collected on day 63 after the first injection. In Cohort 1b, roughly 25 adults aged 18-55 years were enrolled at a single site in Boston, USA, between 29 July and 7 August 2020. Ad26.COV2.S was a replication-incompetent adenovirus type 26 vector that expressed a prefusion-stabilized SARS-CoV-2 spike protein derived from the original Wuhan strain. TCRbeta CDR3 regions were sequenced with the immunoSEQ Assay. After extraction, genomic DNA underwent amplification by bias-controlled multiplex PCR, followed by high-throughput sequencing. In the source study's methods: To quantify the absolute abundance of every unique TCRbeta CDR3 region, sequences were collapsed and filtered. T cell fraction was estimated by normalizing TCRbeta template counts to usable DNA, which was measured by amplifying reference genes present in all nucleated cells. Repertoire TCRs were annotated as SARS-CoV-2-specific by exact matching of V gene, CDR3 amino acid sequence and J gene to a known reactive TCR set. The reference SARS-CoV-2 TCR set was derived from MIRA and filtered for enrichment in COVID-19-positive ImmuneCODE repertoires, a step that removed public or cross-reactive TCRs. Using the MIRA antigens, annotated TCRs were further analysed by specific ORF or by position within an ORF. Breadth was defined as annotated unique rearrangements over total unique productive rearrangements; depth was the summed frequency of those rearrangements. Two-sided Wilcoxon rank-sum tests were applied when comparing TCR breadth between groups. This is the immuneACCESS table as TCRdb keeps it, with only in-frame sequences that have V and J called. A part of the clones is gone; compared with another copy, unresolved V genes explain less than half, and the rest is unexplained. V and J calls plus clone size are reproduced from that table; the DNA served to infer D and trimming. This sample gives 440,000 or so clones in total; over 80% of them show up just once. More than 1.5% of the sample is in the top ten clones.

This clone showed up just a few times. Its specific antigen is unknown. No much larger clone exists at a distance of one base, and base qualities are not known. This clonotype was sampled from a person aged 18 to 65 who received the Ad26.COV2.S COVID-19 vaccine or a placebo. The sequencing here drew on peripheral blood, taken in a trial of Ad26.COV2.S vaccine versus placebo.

The sequenced DNA is TGTGCCAGCAGTGGCTTGGACAGGGGGCTAATCAACGAGCAGTACTTC. Its amino acids are CASSGLDRGLINEQYF. Recombination joined TRBV2 with TRBJ2-7; 11 bases in the junction line up with TRBD1. The CDR3, cysteine through phenylalanine, is 16 amino acids long. CDR3 DNA only is kept here, 48 bases in frame from base 1. CDR1 SNHLY and CDR2 FYNNEI are derived from the germline V gene. Germline trimming amounts to 4 bases on V and 5 bases on J, with 10 as the count of junction bases outside the gene matches.